This T cell receptor beta chain was identified during a study of T cell responses to AZD1222 COVID-19 vaccine. Turning to the study itself: Analyses pooled second doses at about 4 or about 12 weeks.

In the case of this clone: Its antigen is not known.

From germline, CDR1 is SGHDT and CDR2 YYEEEE. There are 17 residues in the CDR3. Trimming cost V 2 bases and J 4 bases; bases outside gene matches: 10. Here immunoSEQ multiplex PCR was the method, and the copy in TCRdb shows in-frame clones only, minus some. The sample contains approximately 110,000 clones, about 80% of which appear only once. Study conclusions and caveats: Without day 14 samples, only post-peak T cell repertoires were studied. Spike-specific TCR repertoires showed rising breadth and depth after two AZD1222 doses.

The TCR was taken from an adult in good health. This chain connects TRBV5-6 to TRBJ2-7; 12 bases fit TRBD2. This specimen was peripheral blood, taken on day 0 of AZD1222 vaccination. The CDR3 is CASSFSATSGGLYEQYF. CDR3 coding DNA: TGTGCCAGCAGCTTTTCGGCAACTAGCGGGGGGTTGTACGAGCAGTACTTC.